The rows below give T cell receptor beta chains drawn from one sample of a study of T cells after yellow fever vaccination. TCRdb redid the calling of the 5' RACE reads with MiXCR, one entry per CDR3 protein. The sample yields about 580,000 distinct CDR3 sequences, about 17% seen once. This specimen was PBMCs, taken 5 to 6 days after the first yellow fever vaccination. The receptors originated from a young man who received the YFV17D yellow fever vaccine. The CDR3 runs from the conserved cysteine through the conserved F or W. The D gene is left open where the match is weak. Some rows mark clone size as missing; the rest say once, few, many or name a class of expanded clone.

J | V | size | D | DNA | CDR3
TRBJ2-5 | TRBV12-3/TRBV12-4 | . | TRBD2 | TGTGCCAGCATTTTAACCGGGGGACTAGCGGGCGGGGTGTGGGAGACCCAGTACTTC | CASILTGGLAGGVWETQYF
TRBJ1-1 | TRBV12-3/TRBV12-4 | . | . | TGTGCCAGCTTAGGACAGTTGAACACTGAAGCTTTCTTT | CASLGQLNTEAFF
TRBJ1-6 | TRBV12-3/TRBV12-4 | few | . | TGTGCCAGCACTGTAGGGATGGGGGCAGAGGCACCCCTCCACTTT | CASTVGMGAEAPLHF
TRBJ1-1 | TRBV5-1 | many | . | TGCGCCAGCAGCTTGCTATCAGGCTCTGAAGCTTTCTTT | CASSLLSGSEAFF
TRBJ2-7 | TRBV6-2/TRBV6-3 | . | . | TGTGCCAGCGGGGACCCCCAGGGAGCCTACGAGCAGTACTTC | CASGDPQGAYEQYF
TRBJ1-5 | TRBV12-3/TRBV12-4 | . | . | TGTGCCAGCACCTCCACGGGAAGCAATCAGCCCCAGCATTTT | CASTSTGSNQPQHF
TRBJ2-7 | TRBV6-1 | . | . | TGTGCCAGCAACCGAGACATGTCCTACGAGCAGTACTTC | CASNRDMSYEQYF
TRBJ1-2 | TRBV5-1 | . | TRBD1 | TGCGCCAGCAGCTACAGGGGGATGGATGGCTACACCTTC | CASSYRGMDGYTF
TRBJ1-4 | TRBV7-9 | few | . | TGTGCCAGCAGTTTCTGGGTGGGTCCCGCGGATGAAAAACTGTTTTTT | CASSFWVGPADEKLFF
TRBJ2-1 | TRBV4-1 | few | . | TGCGCCAGCAGCCAAGACTTGCCCAGTTCCTACAATGAGCAGTTCTTC | CASSQDLPSSYNEQFF
TRBJ1-3 | TRBV20-1 | . | . | TGCAGTGCTAGTGCCGGACAGCTTTCTGGAAACACCATATATTTT | CSASAGQLSGNTIYF
TRBJ2-6 | TRBV11-2 | . | TRBD1 | TGTGCCAGCAGCCGCCCCGCATTCGACAGGGATGGGGCCAACGTCCTGACTTTC | CASSRPAFDRDGANVLTF
TRBJ1-2 | TRBV29-1 | many | . | TGCAGCGTTCCGGGCGGAGGTGAAGGCTACACCTTC | CSVPGGGEGYTF
TRBJ2-2 | TRBV19 | . | . | TGTGCCAGTACCCGCAGGACGAACACCGGGGAGCTGTTTTTT | CASTRRTNTGELFF
TRBJ2-1 | TRBV7-9 | . | . | TGTGCCAGCAGCTTAGTGGGCAGGCCCTACAATGAGCAGTTCTTC | CASSLVGRPYNEQFF
TRBJ1-1 | TRBV20-1 | few | . | TGCAGTGCTATAAGGCTACTGAACACTGAAGCTTTCTTT | CSAIRLLNTEAFF
TRBJ1-6 | TRBV3-1 | . | . | TGTGCCAGCAGCCACGGGTATTCACCCCTCCACTTT | CASSHGYSPLHF
TRBJ1-5 | TRBV20-1 | few | TRBD1 | TGCAGTGCTAGAGATGAATGGGACAGGGTCCAGCCCCAGCATTTT | CSARDEWDRVQPQHF
TRBJ1-6 | TRBV6-5 | few | . | TGTGCCAGCAGTTACTCGCCAAGCAGGAATTCACCCCTCCACTTT | CASSYSPSRNSPLHF
TRBJ2-3 | TRBV7-2 | few | . | TGTGCCAGCAGCTCCTTCCCCGGAGGTACAGATACGCAGTATTTT | CASSSFPGGTDTQYF
TRBJ1-6 | TRBV18 | few | . | TGTGCCAGCTCACCACCCCCAGGGGCGAGTAATTCACCCCTCCACTTT | CASSPPPGASNSPLHF
TRBJ2-5 | TRBV25-1 | once | . | TGTGCCAGCAGTGCTGAGGCCCAGTACTTC | CASSAEAQYF
TRBJ1-1 | TRBV12-3/TRBV12-4 | . | . | TGTGCCAGCAGGGACGGACAGAACACTGAAGCTTTCTTT | CASRDGQNTEAFF
TRBJ2-7 | TRBV27 | . | . | TGTGCCAGCAGTTTATCCAGCGTGGGCACCTACGAGCAGTACTTC | CASSLSSVGTYEQYF
TRBJ1-4 | TRBV5-1 | . | . | TGCGCCAGCAGCTTGGAGGAGGGGCACCGGGAAAAACTGTTTTTT | CASSLEEGHREKLFF
TRBJ2-1 | TRBV20-1 | . | TRBD2 | TGCAGTGCTGCCCGACTAGCGGGGGGGCAATCGAGCAATGAGCAGTTCTTC | CSAARLAGGQSSNEQFF
TRBJ2-5 | TRBV7-6 | . | . | TGTGCCAGCAGCCTAGAAGCACGTTTGGATCCACCCTCAAGCACGGAGACCCAGTACTTC | CASSLEARLDPPSSTETQYF
TRBJ2-1 | TRBV27 | . | . | TGTGCCAGCACCTTAGGAGCAGAGCAGTTCTTC | CASTLGAEQFF
TRBJ1-2 | TRBV29-1 | few | . | TGCAGCGCCATAGGCCTAGGAGCATATGGCTACACCTTC | CSAIGLGAYGYTF
TRBJ1-6 | TRBV20-1 | . | . | TGCAGTGCTAGATTGGGGAATTCACCCCTCCACTTT | CSARLGNSPLHF
TRBJ2-7 | TRBV7-9 | . | TRBD1 | TGTGCCAGCAGCCCCGGGACAGGGGATGCCTACGAGCAGTACTTC | CASSPGTGDAYEQYF
TRBJ2-7 | TRBV11-2 | many | TRBD1 | TGTGCCAGCAGCTTAGCGACAGGGGGCTCCTACGAGCAGTACTTC | CASSLATGGSYEQYF
TRBJ1-2 | TRBV12-3/TRBV12-4 | . | . | TGTGCCAGCAGTTTATTTGGTTACTCCTATGGCTACACCTTC | CASSLFGYSYGYTF
TRBJ2-1 | TRBV6-2/TRBV6-3 | . | TRBD1 | TGTGCCAGCAGTTCACAAAACAGGGGGCATGAGCAGTTCTTC | CASSSQNRGHEQFF
TRBJ1-4 | TRBV14 | . | . | TGTGCCAGCAGCCAAGTTGGGGGGCCTAAACTGTTTTTT | CASSQVGGPKLFF
TRBJ2-2 | TRBV7-9 | . | TRBD2 | TGTGCCAGCAGCTTGACTAGCGGGCTAACCGGGGAGCTGTTTTTT | CASSLTSGLTGELFF
TRBJ1-1 | TRBV3-1 | . | TRBD1 | TGTGCCAGCAGCCAGGGACAGGGGGAAAAGAAAGCTTTCTTT | CASSQGQGEKKAFF
TRBJ2-5 | TRBV29-1 | few | . | TGCAGCGTTGTGTCTATCGAAGAGACCCAGTACTTC | CSVVSIEETQYF
TRBJ2-3 | TRBV12-3/TRBV12-4 | few | . | TGTGCCAGCAGTTTGACGGGGCCGGGCACAGATACGCAGTATTTT | CASSLTGPGTDTQYF
TRBJ1-3 | TRBV6-5 | few | . | TGTGCCAGCAGTTACTCGACACGAACCCCCTCTGGAAACACCATATATTTT | CASSYSTRTPSGNTIYF
TRBJ1-1 | TRBV27 | . | . | TGTGCCAGCAGCCAGGAATCATGGGGGACTGAAGCTTTCTTT | CASSQESWGTEAFF
TRBJ1-2 | TRBV7-9 | few | . | TGTGCCAGCAGCTCCGCGGGGGGGAATGGCTACACCTTC | CASSSAGGNGYTF
TRBJ2-7 | TRBV12-3/TRBV12-4 | . | . | TGTGCCAGCAGAGGGAGAGGGGGTCCCTACGAGCAGTACTTC | CASRGRGGPYEQYF
TRBJ2-5 | TRBV20-1 | . | . | TGCAGTGCTAGCCCAGCGCCCTGGCGGGATGGGACCCAGTACTTC | CSASPAPWRDGTQYF
TRBJ2-3 | TRBV24-1 | few | TRBD1 | TGTGCCACCAGTGGGAGGACAGGGCAAGATACGCAGTATTTT | CATSGRTGQDTQYF
TRBJ1-5 | TRBV6-1 | few | TRBD1 | TGTGCCAGCAGCAAATTAGGACAGGTGACCAATCAGCCCCAGCATTTT | CASSKLGQVTNQPQHF
TRBJ2-7 | TRBV14 | . | . | TGTGCCAGCAGCCGCCTCAGGGGCCCAAGCTCCTACGAGCAGTACTTC | CASSRLRGPSSYEQYF